This TCR beta chain appears in the sequencing data of a study of human T cells and chemical hapten exposure. From the RACE reads, TCRdb called clonotypes with MiXCR, one entry per CDR3 protein. The table shows 70,000 or so distinct CDR3 sequences, with over 8.5% occurring only once. On this clonotype: The antigen is unknown.

Time point indicated: patch test 3, about 24 weeks after DPC sensitization. Noted treatment: therapeutic diphenylcyclopropenone sensitization with weekly scalp DPC. Every patch test was put on after a blood sample was taken. Study-wide results and caveats: There was alopecia in the donors, so their immune response may differ from that of healthy people. TCRs at high frequency, those above 1 in 1000, did not change with DPC sensitization. Expanded TCRs showed more large CDR3 clusters than pre-sensitization or healthy control sets.

The sequence derives from a woman between 50 and 59 years old with alopecia areata. Some clones in this sample may be carry-over from other donors' samples. Sequenced material: whole blood, taken in connection with sensitization to the hapten diphenylcyclopropenone (DPC).

CDR3 protein: CASSFSGYGYTF. In DNA, the CDR3 is TGTGCCAGCAGTTTTTCTGGCTATGGCTACACCTTC. J is TRBJ1-2 and V is TRBV12-3 or TRBV12-4; D is undetermined. Trimming took 3 bases from V and 4 from J, leaving 6 bases between them. This CDR3 comprises 12 residues.